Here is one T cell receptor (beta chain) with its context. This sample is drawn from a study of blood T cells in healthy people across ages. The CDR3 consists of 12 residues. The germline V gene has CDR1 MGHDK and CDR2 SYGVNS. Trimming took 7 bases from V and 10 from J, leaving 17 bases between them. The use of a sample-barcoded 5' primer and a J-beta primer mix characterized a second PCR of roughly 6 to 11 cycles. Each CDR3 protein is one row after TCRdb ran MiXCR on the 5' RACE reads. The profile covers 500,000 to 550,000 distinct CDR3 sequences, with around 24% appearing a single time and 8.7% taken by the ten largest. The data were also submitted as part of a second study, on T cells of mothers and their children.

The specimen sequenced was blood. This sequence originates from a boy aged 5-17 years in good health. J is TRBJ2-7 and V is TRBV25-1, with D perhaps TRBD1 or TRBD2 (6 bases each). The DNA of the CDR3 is TGTGCCAGCACTGATTCTGGGGGGCAACAGTACTTC. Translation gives CASTDSGGQQYF.